This is a list of T cell receptor beta chains from one sample in a study of shared T cell receptors in the human thymus. TCRdb's table, derived via immunoSEQ multiplex PCR, lists solely in-frame clones and lacks some. The sample has 540,000 or so clones; around three quarters are singletons. The data also belong to a second study, concerning human thymus T cells.

Material for sequencing was thymocytes. These receptors were collected from a boy in the first two years of life with a congenital heart defect. The conserved cysteine and the conserved F or W are not part of the CDR3 here.

V gene	J gene	CDR3 protein
TRBV4-1	TRBJ2-7	ASSQGTRPYEQY
TRBV5-1	TRBJ1-5	ASSLVRRGGKNQPQH
TRBV29-1	TRBJ2-5	SVPEGETQY
TRBV6-5	TRBJ2-5	ASTQAASPETQY
TRBV5-4	TRBJ2-2	ASSLRSGAHTGELF
TRBV11-3	TRBJ1-2	ASSLDSRGYGYT
TRBV9	TRBJ2-1	ASSVGGSGRGGYNEQF
TRBV28	TRBJ2-3	ASSFPRDRSVGDTQY
TRBV6-5	TRBJ2-3	ASSRQGYTQY
TRBV12-5	TRBJ1-2	ASGLNGVTGYT
TRBV6-5	TRBJ1-2	ASRRGNYGYT
TRBV15	TRBJ2-1	ATSREGLAHGNEQF
TRBV7-2	TRBJ2-5	ASVRLAGDRETQY
TRBV11-2	TRBJ2-2	ASSPRTGTGELF
TRBV29-1	TRBJ2-4	SVDYGGGVQY
TRBV30	TRBJ2-5	AWSVLAYQETQY
TRBV13	TRBJ2-5	ASSGTRDREETQY
TRBV27	TRBJ2-7	ASSFYPSGNYEQY
TRBV4-2	TRBJ2-7	ASSSPGLAIHEQY
TRBV7-6	TRBJ2-1	ASSLAASGSYNEQF
TRBV7-2	TRBJ2-7	ASSQGQGPYEQY
TRBV19	TRBJ2-7	ASSMGGQDTSYEQY
TRBV5-1	TRBJ2-1	ASRPGSVYNEQF
TRBV11-2	TRBJ1-1	ASSPHTQCGTEAF
TRBV4-3	TRBJ2-7	ASSQEVAQGPYEQY
TRBV11-1	TRBJ2-7	ASSQTSGRYEQY
TRBV25-1	TRBJ2-7	ASSEEDEQY
TRBV2	TRBJ2-7	ASSRDRGHEQY
TRBV27	TRBJ2-2	ARGTLAGELF
TRBV30	TRBJ2-7	AWSEGQGRRERPYEQY
TRBV4-3	TRBJ2-2	ASSQEKGDGLTGELF
TRBV5-8	TRBJ2-1	ASSSSRAGGSIDEQF
TRBV10-1	TRBJ2-1	ASSATPRSGTGPYNEQF
TRBV25-1	TRBJ2-1	ASSDGLAGVEQF
TRBV7-9	TRBJ1-5	ASSSSGQPQH
TRBV27	TRBJ2-1	ASSFQGGEQF
TRBV28	TRBJ2-1	ASSRGSLGEQF
TRBV10-1	TRBJ2-7	ASSGQNEQY
TRBV14	TRBJ2-3	ASSDQGRPVTQY
TRBV6-5	TRBJ2-7	ATKGTPHREQY
TRBV5-4	TRBJ2-7	ASSLLAGGSYEQY
TRBV7-8	TRBJ2-7	ASRAGGDYEQY
TRBV11-2	TRBJ2-1	ASSWRPGGGSYNEQF
TRBV9	TRBJ2-7	ASSVGLLYSSSYEQY
TRBV5-5	TRBJ1-1	ASTPGGAGDTEAF
TRBV11-3	TRBJ2-1	ASSDQGGEQF
TRBV7-3	TRBJ2-3	ASSLIPRQGPTDTQY
TRBV4-3	TRBJ2-1	ASSQDRPLHLAGRYNEQF
TRBV18	TRBJ1-5	ASSPSGGISNQPQH
TRBV6-5	TRBJ1-1	ASSYTDGGAVTEAF
TRBV28	TRBJ2-3	ASSLSGVTDTQY
TRBV9	TRBJ2-5	ASSVGFTPYQETQY
TRBV27	TRBJ2-5	ASSLFHGETQY
TRBV23-1	TRBJ2-7	ASSQSAGVSYEQY
TRBV6-6	TRBJ2-6	ASSANLAGGSNVLT
TRBV29-1	TRBJ1-1	SVSAPEAF
TRBV30	TRBJ2-1	AWSGAGGIHNEQF
TRBV7-2	TRBJ2-7	ASSLAGGTSGVIYEQY
TRBV4-1	TRBJ1-1	ASSQEAAGDINTEAF
TRBV5-5	TRBJ2-5	ASRGGGQETQY